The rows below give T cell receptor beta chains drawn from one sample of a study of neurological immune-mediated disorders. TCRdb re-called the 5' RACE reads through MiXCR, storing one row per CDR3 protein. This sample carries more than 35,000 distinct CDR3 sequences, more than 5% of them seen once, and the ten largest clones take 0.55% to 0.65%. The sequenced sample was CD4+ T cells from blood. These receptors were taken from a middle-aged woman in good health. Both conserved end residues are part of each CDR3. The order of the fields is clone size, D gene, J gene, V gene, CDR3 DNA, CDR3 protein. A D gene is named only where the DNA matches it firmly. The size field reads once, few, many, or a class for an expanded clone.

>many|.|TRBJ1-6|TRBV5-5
TGTGCCAGCAGCTTTTGGGGGATGAATAATTCACCCCTCCACTTT
CASSFWGMNNSPLHF
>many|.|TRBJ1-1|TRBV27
TGTGCCAGCAGTCGTATCGGGGGCACGATGAACACTGAAGCTTTCTTT
CASSRIGGTMNTEAFF
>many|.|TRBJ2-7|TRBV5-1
TGCGCCAGCAGACTCCGGGACGGCTCCTACGAGCAGTACTTC
CASRLRDGSYEQYF
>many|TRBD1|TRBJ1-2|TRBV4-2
TGTGCCAGCAGCCAAGACCCAGGGGGGGGACTCTATGGCTACACCTTC
CASSQDPGGGLYGYTF
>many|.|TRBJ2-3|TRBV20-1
TGCAGTGCTACCCCCACCTTGGGCTCTTTCACAGATACGCAGTATTTT
CSATPTLGSFTDTQYF
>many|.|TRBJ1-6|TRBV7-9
TGTGCCAGCAGCTCCGACAGGAGCTCCTATAATTCACCCCTCCACTTT
CASSSDRSSYNSPLHF
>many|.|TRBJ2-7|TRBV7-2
TGTGCCAGCACCAAATTGGCTGGTGAGCAGTACTTC
CASTKLAGEQYF
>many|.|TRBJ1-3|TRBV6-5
TGTGCCAGCAGTTACTCGAGGGGCACCGGAAACACCATATATTTT
CASSYSRGTGNTIYF
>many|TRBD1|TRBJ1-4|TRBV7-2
TGTGCCAGCAGCCTTACAGGGGGAAGTGAAAAACTGTTTTTT
CASSLTGGSEKLFF
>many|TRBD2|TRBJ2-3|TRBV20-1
TGCAGTGCTAGAGATGATGGGCTAGCGGGAGGGAAGAGCACAGATACGCAGTATTTT
CSARDDGLAGGKSTDTQYF